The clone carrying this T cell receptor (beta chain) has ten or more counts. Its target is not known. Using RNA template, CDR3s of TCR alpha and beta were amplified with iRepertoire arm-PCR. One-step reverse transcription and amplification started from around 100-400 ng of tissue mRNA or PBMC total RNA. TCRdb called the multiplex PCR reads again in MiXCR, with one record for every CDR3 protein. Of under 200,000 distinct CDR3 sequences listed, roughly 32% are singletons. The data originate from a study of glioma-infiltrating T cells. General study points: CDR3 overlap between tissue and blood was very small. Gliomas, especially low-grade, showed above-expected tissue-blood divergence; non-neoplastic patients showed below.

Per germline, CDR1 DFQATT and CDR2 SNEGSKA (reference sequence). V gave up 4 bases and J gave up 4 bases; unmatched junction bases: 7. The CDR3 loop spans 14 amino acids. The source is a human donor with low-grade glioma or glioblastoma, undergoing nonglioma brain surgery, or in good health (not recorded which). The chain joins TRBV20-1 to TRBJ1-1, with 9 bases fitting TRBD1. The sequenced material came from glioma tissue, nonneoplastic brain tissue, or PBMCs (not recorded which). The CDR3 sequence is CSAKTGGRGTEAFF. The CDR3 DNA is TGCAGTGCTAAAACAGGGGGCAGGGGCACTGAAGCTTTCTTT.